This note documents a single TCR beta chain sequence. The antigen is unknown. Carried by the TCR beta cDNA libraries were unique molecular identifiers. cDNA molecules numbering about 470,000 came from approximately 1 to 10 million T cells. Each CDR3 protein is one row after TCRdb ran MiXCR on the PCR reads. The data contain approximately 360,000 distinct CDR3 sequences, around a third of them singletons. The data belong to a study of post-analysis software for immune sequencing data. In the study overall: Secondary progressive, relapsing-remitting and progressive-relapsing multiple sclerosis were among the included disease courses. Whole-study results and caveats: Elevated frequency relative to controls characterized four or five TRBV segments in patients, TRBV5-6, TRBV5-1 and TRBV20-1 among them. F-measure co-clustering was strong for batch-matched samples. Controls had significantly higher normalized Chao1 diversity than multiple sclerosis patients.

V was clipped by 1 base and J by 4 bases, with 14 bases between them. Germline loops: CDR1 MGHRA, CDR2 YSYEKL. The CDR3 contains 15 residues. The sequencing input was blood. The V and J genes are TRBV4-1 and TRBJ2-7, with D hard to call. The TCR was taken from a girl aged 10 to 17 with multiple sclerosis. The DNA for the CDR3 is TGCGCCAGCAGCCAAGTTGGGCAGGCCGAATACGAGCAGTACGTC. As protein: CASSQVGQAEYEQYV.